Listed below are T cell receptor beta chains from one sample, sequenced in a study of OX40 agonist ivuxolimab in advanced cancers. The protocol was immunoSEQ multiplex PCR, while the TCRdb copy is restricted to in-frame clones and leaves out a portion. The sample lists approximately 58,000 clones, about 82% occurring once. Sample: CD4+ or CD8+ T cells sorted from blood, taken in a trial of the OX40 agonist ivuxolimab. These receptors all stem from an adult with an advanced solid tumor such as melanoma, head and neck, liver or kidney cancer. CDR3s include the opening cysteine and the closing phenylalanine or tryptophan. The D gene is left open where the match is weak. Size is stated for part of the rows, as once, few or many counts, or as a class when the clone is expanded.

D gene	V gene	J gene	clone size	CDR3 DNA	CDR3 protein
NA	TRBV5-1	TRBJ2-5	NA	TGCGCCAGCAGCTCGAGGTCCTCCGGCGAGACCCAGTACTTC	CASSSRSSGETQYF
NA	TRBV28	TRBJ1-5	NA	TGTGCCAGCATCCCCGGGACAACTTATAGCAATCAGCCCCAGCATTTT	CASIPGTTYSNQPQHF
NA	TRBV6-4	TRBJ1-2	NA	TGTGCCAGCAGTGACGGGGATTATGGCTACACCTTC	CASSDGDYGYTF
NA	TRBV6-6	TRBJ2-7	NA	TGTGCCAGCAGTCACGACAGGCGCTCCTACGAGCAGTACTTC	CASSHDRRSYEQYF
TRBD1	TRBV18	TRBJ1-1	NA	TGTGCCAGCTCGTCAGGACAGGGACGGAACACTGAAGCTTTCTTT	CASSSGQGRNTEAFF
NA	TRBV4-2	TRBJ1-2	NA	TGTGCCAGCAGCTCGGGACTACGGGATGGCTACACCTTC	CASSSGLRDGYTF
NA	TRBV7-9	TRBJ2-7	once	TGTGCCAGCAGCTTAGCTGGGGCATACGAGCAGTACTTC	CASSLAGAYEQYF
TRBD2	TRBV19	TRBJ2-3	NA	TGTGCCAGTAGGCTAGCGGGGGGCACAGATACGCAGTATTTT	CASRLAGGTDTQYF
NA	TRBV10-3	TRBJ2-3	NA	TGTGCCATCAGTCAGACTAGTGATGGGACAGATACGCAGTATTTT	CAISQTSDGTDTQYF
NA	TRBV11-2	TRBJ1-6	NA	TGTGCCAGCAGCTTAGAAGCTTACCCCGCCGATTCACCCCTCCACTTT	CASSLEAYPADSPLHF
NA	TRBV29-1	TRBJ2-5	NA	TGCAGCGTTGCGGTGGGGAACGGGGAGACCCAGTACTTC	CSVAVGNGETQYF
TRBD2	TRBV4-3	TRBJ2-1	NA	TGCGCCAGCAGCCAAGGCGAGCGGGGGGCGGGGAATGAGCAGTTCTTC	CASSQGERGAGNEQFF